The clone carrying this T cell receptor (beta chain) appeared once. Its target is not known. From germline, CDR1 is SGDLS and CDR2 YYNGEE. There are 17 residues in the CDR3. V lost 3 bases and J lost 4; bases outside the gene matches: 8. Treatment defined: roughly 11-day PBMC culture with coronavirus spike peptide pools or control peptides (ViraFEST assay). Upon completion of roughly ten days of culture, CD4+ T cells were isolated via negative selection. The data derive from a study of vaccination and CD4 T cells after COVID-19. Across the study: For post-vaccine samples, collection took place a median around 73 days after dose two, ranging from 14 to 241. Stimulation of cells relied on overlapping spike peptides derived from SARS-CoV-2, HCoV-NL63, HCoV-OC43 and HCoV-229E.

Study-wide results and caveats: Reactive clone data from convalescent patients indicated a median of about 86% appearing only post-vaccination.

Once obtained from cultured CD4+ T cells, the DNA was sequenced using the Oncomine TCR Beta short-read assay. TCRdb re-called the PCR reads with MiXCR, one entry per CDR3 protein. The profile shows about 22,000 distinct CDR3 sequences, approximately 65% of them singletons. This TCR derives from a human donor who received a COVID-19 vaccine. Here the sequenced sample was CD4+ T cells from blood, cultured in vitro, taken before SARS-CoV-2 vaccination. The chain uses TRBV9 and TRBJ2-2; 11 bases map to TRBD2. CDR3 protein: CASSGFSGGAVTGELFF. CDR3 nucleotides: TGTGCCAGCAGCGGATTTAGCGGGGGGGCCGTCACCGGGGAGCTGTTTTTT.